The 14 T cell receptor beta chains below come from one sample, sequenced in a study of T cell responses to AZD1222 COVID-19 vaccine. TCRdb keeps only in-frame clones here, not all; method: immunoSEQ multiplex PCR. Found here are about 140,000 clones, 85% to 95% of them singletons; the top ten hold 6% to 7%. Specimen: peripheral blood, collected 28 days after the second AZD1222 dose. These receptors were collected from an adult who received the AZD1222 COVID-19 vaccine.

The chain joins TRBV11-3 to TRBJ1-1, with D hard to call. The CDR3 extends over 15 amino acids. The ends were cut back, 5 bases at V and 1 base at J, with 14 bases in the middle. The germline V gene has CDR1 SGHNT and CDR2 YENEEA. The CDR3, as DNA: TGTGCCAGCAGCAGAGGGATTTATGCGAACACTGAAGCTTTCTTT. Protein sequence: CASSRGIYANTEAFF.

This chain links TRBV18 with TRBJ1-4; perhaps TRBD1 as D (5 bases). There are 14 residues in the CDR3. Per germline, CDR1 KGHSH and CDR2 LQKENI. Trimming removed 0 bases from V and 8 bases from J, with 10 bases in between. CDR3 DNA sequence: TGTGCCAGCTCACCACCTGCAGGGCACGAAAAACTGTTTTTT. Translating gives CASSPPAGHEKLFF.

The chain uses TRBV29-1 and TRBJ2-7; 9 positions match TRBD1. Per the germline V gene, CDR1 is SQVTM and CDR2 is ANQGSEA. This CDR3 region has 14 residues. With V trimmed by 4 bases and J by 2 bases, 6 bases remained unmatched. DNA for the CDR3: TGCAGCGTTGCGGTGACAGGGGGACCCTACGAGCAGTACTTC. Translated: CSVAVTGGPYEQYF.

V gene TRBV6-6 combines with J gene TRBJ1-6, with D hard to call. CDR1 is MNHNY and CDR2 is SVGAGI in the germline V gene (reference sequence). V was cut by 7 bases and J by 4 bases, with 17 bases left in between. The length of the CDR3 is 16 residues. CDR3 in amino acids: CASTGIPYGYNSPLHF. Written as DNA, the CDR3 is TGTGCCAGCACTGGGATCCCCTACGGGTATAATTCACCCCTCCACTTT.

The V and J genes are TRBV30 and TRBJ2-7; D unresolved. V lost 1 base, J lost 3 bases, and 10 bases lay in between. The CDR3 loop spans 13 amino acids. Germline lookup yields CDR1 GTSNPN and CDR2 SVGIG (reference sequence). The CDR3, as DNA: TGTGCCTGGAGTGGATGGCCTTACTACGAGCAGTACTTC. Protein product: CAWSGWPYYEQYF.

This chain joins TRBV5-1 and TRBJ1-3; D might be TRBD1 (6 bases). The CDR3 is made up of 15 amino acids. In germline, CDR1 is SGHRS, CDR2 YFSETQ. V was pared by 0 bases and J by 2 bases, with 9 bases between. The CDR3 sequence is CASSLVAGAGNTIYF. For the CDR3, the DNA is TGCGCCAGCAGCTTGGTGGCAGGGGCTGGAAACACCATATATTTT.

The chain has TRBV5-1 and TRBJ2-1, with D uncertain. CDR1 SGHRS and CDR2 YFSETQ come from the germline V gene. V shed 1 base and J shed 4 bases, with 6 bases lying between them. The CDR3 is made up of 13 amino acids. The CDR3 nucleotides read TGCGCCAGCAGCTTGTTAGGATACAATGAGCAGTTCTTC. It is translated as CASSLLGYNEQFF.

The gene calls are TRBV5-4 and TRBJ2-2, with 9 positions matching TRBD2. This CDR3 is built from 16 residues. CDR1 SGHNT and CDR2 YYREEE come from the germline V gene (reference sequence). With 3 bases clipped from V and 3 bases from J, the junction kept 6 bases outside the gene matches. The CDR3 DNA sequence: TGTGCCAGCAGCTCGATCCTAGCGGGATACACCGGGGAGCTGTTTTTT. It yields the protein CASSSILAGYTGELFF.

The CDR3: CASSQPNSGPYGYTF. The CDR3 DNA reads TGTGCCAGCAGCCAACCGAACTCTGGGCCCTATGGCTACACCTTC. This rearrangement joins TRBV4-2 to TRBJ1-2; D not resolved. The CDR3 spans 15 residues. Germline-derived CDR1 and CDR2 are LGHNA and YNFKEQ. The V end lost 2 bases, the J end lost 4 bases, and 14 bases lay between the germline ends.

The chain combines TRBV4-1 with TRBJ2-5, with TRBD2 matching 7 bases. In germline, CDR1 is MGHRA, CDR2 YSYEKL. CDR3 length: 16 amino acids. The V gene end was trimmed by 0 bases and the J gene end by 6 bases; junction bases not matched to a gene: 10. Here the CDR3 DNA reads TGCGCCAGCAGCCAAGAGGGTCTTGGCGGGGGTAAGACCCAGTACTTC. It yields the protein CASSQEGLGGGKTQYF.

This sequence joins TRBV28 and TRBJ1-1; D possibly corresponds to TRBD1 (6 bases). The germline gives CDR1 MDHEN, CDR2 SYDVKM. Trimming shortened V by 4 bases and J by 1 base, and 10 bases separated the two germline ends. There are 14 residues in the CDR3. CDR3 DNA sequence: TGTGCCAGCAGTTGGGGGACAACGAACACTGAAGCTTTCTTT. This sequence encodes CASSWGTTNTEAFF. Drawing the rest from reference TRBV28 and TRBJ1-1, the complete variable domain is DVKVTQSSRYLVKRTGEKVFLECVQDMDHENMFWYRQDPGLGLRLIYFSYDVKMKEKGDIPEGYSVSREKKERFSLILESASTNQTSMYLCASSWGTTNTEAFFGQGTRLTVV.

V is TRBV3-1 (or the pseudogene TRBV3-2) and J is TRBJ2-3; D may correspond to TRBD1 or TRBD2 (5 bases each). V was clipped by 0 bases and J by 1 base, with 11 bases between them. This CDR3 has 16 residues. The germline V gene has CDR1 LGHDT and CDR2 YNNKEL (reference sequence). CDR3 amino acids: CASSQDRGLRTDTQYF. CDR3 bases: TGTGCCAGCAGCCAAGATCGGGGCCTTCGCACAGATACGCAGTATTTT.

The J gene is TRBJ2-1, the V gene TRBV27; TRBD1 matches 8 bases. Germline V gives CDR1 MNHEY, CDR2 SMNVEV (reference sequence). This CDR3 has 16 amino acids. V was pared by 4 bases and J by 6 bases, with 11 bases of the junction left unmatched. CDR3 in amino acids: CASSSVRTGGFNEQFF. In nucleotides, the CDR3 is TGTGCCAGCAGTTCAGTTCGTACAGGGGGTTTCAATGAGCAGTTCTTC.

CDR3 region: CASSSRPRRDTEAFF. Written as DNA, the CDR3 is TGTGCCAGCAGCTCCCGTCCCCGGAGGGACACTGAAGCTTTCTTT. V and J are TRBV7-8 and TRBJ1-1; no clear D gene. V was shortened by 4 bases and J by 3 bases, with 15 bases between the two germline ends. CDR3 length equals 15 residues. CDR1 and CDR2 from the germline V gene are SGHVS and FQNEAQ.